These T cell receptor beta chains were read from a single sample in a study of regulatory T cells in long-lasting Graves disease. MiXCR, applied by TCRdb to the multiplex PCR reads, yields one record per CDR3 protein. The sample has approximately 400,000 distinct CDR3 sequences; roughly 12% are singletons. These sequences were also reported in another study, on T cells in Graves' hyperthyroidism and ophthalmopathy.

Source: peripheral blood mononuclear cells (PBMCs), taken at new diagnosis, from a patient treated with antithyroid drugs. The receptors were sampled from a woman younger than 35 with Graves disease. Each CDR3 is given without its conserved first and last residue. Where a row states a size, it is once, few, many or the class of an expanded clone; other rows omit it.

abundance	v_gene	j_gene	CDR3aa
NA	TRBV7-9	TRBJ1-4	ASSLAGTARIDATNEKLF
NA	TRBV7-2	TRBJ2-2	ASSLAVAGRGGELF
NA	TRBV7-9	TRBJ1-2	ASQTIGGYT
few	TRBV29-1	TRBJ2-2	SVDTAGELF
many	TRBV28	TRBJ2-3	ASSSPRLAARTDTQY
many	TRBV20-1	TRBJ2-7	SPRETGVYEQY
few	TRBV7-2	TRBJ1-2	ASSPNPPAGSGGYT
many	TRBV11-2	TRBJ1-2	ASSLEGGNYGYT
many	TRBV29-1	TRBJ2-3	SVSRVRTSGFFSTDTQY
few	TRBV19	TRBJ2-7	ASSVSLPSDEQY
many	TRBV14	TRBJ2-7	ASSQDGAPHEQY
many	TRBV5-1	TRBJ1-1	ASSLQGARAF
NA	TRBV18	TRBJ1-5	ASSPRTEIRGDQPQH
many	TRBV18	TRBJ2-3	ASSSLRSGEDSTDTQY
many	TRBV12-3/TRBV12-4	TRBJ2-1	ASRLVNEQF
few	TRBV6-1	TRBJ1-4	ASSDRSTNEKLF
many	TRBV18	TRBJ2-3	ASSPVGGSVPDTQY
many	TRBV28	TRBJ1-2	ASSLTEFYGYT
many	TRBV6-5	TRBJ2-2	ASSYYPSGQVNTGELF
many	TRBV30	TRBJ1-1	AWSASGYSSTEAF
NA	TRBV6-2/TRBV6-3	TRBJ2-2	ASSYGPNTGELF
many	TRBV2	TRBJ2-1	ASSSAGMGLQNEQF
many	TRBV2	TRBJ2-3	ASSENPSADTQY
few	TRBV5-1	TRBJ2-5	ASSQSGQGARETQY
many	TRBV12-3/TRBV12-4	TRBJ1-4	ASSPPYNEKLF
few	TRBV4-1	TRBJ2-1	ASSTGPSEYGYNEQF
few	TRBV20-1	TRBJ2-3	SARTSERTDTQY
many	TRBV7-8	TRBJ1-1	ASKDRNTEAF
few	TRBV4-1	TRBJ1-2	ASSQDRGGYYGYT
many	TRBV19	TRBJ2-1	ASSMRTGMGFSRYNEQF
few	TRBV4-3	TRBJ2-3	ASSQGPSGSPYTQY
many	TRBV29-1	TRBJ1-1	SVEEIQTKEAF
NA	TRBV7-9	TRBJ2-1	ASSLGSGGGRFLNEQF
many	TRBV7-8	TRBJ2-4	ASSLGGGTAKNIQY
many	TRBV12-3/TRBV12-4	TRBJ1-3	ASRGNTIY
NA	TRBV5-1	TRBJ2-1	ASGTESYNEQF
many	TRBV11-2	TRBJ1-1	ASSPLRYTEAF
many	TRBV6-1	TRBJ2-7	ASSMIGASEQY
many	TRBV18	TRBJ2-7	ASSPHGQSYEQY
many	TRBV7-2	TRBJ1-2	ASSLGPNSDTGYT